Below are 5 T cell receptor beta chains sequenced from a single sample in a study of OX40 agonist ivuxolimab in advanced cancers. Some clones are missing from TCRdb's copy, which holds only in-frame ones; the method was immunoSEQ multiplex PCR. This table has some 35,000 clones, under 85% appearing once. The sample in question was CD4+ or CD8+ T cells sorted from blood, obtained in a trial of the OX40 agonist ivuxolimab. Receptors were obtained from an adult with an advanced solid tumor such as melanoma, head and neck, liver or kidney cancer.

The DNA for the CDR3 is TGTGCCAGCAGCATAACTCCGGGACTAGCTCCTGAGCAGTTCTTC. It yields the protein CASSITPGLAPEQFF. The chain couples TRBV28 to TRBJ2-1; TRBD2 agrees at 9 bases. The CDR3 extends over 15 amino acids. Losses at the gene ends were 6 bases for V and 9 bases for J; bases not matched to a gene: 12. Per the germline V gene, CDR1 is MDHEN and CDR2 is SYDVKM.

The CDR3 region is CASSFLTRMNTEAFF. DNA of the CDR3: TGTGCCAGCAGTTTTTTGACAAGAATGAACACTGAAGCTTTCTTT. The chain carries TRBV6-6 and TRBJ1-1; D is uncertain. The CDR3 runs to 15 residues. Trimming stripped 4 bases from V and 0 bases from J, with 12 bases between. CDR1 is MNHNY and CDR2 is SVGAGI in the germline V gene (reference sequence).

By share, this clone ranks as medium-sized. The chain recombines TRBV4-1 with TRBJ2-1; 9 nucleotides match TRBD1. Trimming removed 0 bases from V and 3 bases from J; junction bases left unmatched: 6. CDR1 and CDR2 (germline): MGHRA, YSYEKL. This CDR3 has 17 residues. In DNA, the CDR3 is TGCGCCAGCAGCCAAGATTGGGGGACAGGGAACTACAATGAGCAGTTCTTC. This translates into CASSQDWGTGNYNEQFF.

This clone was observed a single time. The chain couples TRBV6-5 to TRBJ2-7; D is possibly TRBD1 or TRBD2 (6 bases each). Germline V gene sequence: CDR1 MNHEY, CDR2 SVGAGI. This CDR3 is built from 13 residues. With 10 bases removed from V and 6 bases from J, the gap between germline ends came to 19 bases. The CDR3 protein is CATTRGGPAEQYF. CDR3 in DNA: TGTGCCACCACCAGAGGGGGGCCGGCCGAGCAGTACTTC.

The chain links TRBV5-1 to TRBJ2-7, with D unclear. This CDR3 is 14 amino acids long. The V end was cut by 0 bases, the J end by 5 bases, with 12 bases between. Germline V lookup: CDR1 SGHRS, CDR2 YFSETQ. CDR3: CASSLGLYQDEQYF. The CDR3, as DNA: TGCGCCAGCAGCTTGGGACTCTATCAGGACGAGCAGTACTTC.